The subject of this entry is one T cell receptor beta chain. Its antigen is unidentified. Libraries for TCR beta were made by quantitative 5'-RACE with molecular barcodes. TCRdb processed the 5' RACE reads anew with MiXCR; each CDR3 protein has one entry. Of 750,000 to 850,000 distinct CDR3 sequences in the sample, 12% were seen once. This sample is part of a study of CD8 T cells in ankylosing spondylitis. General study points: A CD8+ phenotype characterized the disease-linked clones, which were relatively rare in peripheral blood. A motif in TCR beta, a set of roughly eight highly homologous variants, appeared characteristic of ankylosing spondylitis blood.

Germline V gene data show CDR1 as LGHDT and CDR2 as YNNKEL (reference sequence). CDR3 size: 14 residues. Between the trimmed V and J ends, which lost 0 bases and 15 bases, there was a span of 18 bases. This clonotype was sampled from a male donor with ankylosing spondylitis. The specimen sequenced was blood, either unsorted or a sorted T cell fraction (not recorded which). The chain is built from TRBV3-1 and TRBJ2-1, with D possibly matching TRBD2 (5 bases). The CDR3 sequence is CASSQEGGQPRRFF. CDR3 coding DNA: TGTGCCAGCAGCCAAGAAGGAGGTCAACCTCGGCGGTTCTTC.